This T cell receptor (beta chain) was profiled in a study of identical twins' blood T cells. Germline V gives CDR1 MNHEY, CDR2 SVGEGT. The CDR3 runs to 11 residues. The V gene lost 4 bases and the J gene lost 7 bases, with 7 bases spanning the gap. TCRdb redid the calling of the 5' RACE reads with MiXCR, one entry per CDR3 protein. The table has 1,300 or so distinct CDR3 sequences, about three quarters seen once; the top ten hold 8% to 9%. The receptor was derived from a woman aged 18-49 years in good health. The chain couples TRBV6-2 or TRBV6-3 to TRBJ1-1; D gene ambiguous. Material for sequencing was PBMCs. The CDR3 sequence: CASSSLGEAFF. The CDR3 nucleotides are TGTGCCAGCAGTTCCTTGGGTGAAGCTTTCTTT.